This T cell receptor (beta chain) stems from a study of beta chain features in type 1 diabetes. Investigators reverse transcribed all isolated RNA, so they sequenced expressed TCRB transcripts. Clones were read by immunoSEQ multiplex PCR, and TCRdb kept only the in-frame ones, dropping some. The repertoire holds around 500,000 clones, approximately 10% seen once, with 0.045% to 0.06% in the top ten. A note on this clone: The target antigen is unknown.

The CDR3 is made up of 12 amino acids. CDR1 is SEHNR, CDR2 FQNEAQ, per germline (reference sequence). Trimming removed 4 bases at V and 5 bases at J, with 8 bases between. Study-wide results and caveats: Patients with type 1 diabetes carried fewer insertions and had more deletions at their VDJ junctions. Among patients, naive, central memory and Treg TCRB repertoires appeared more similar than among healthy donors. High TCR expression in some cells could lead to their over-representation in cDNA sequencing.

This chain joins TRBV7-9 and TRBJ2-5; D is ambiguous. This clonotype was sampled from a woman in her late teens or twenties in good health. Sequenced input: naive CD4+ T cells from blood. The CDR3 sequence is CASSSLWETQYF. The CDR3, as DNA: TGTGCCAGCAGCTCTCTCTGGGAGACCCAGTACTTC.